This T cell receptor (beta chain) was observed in a study of CD8+ T cells in alopecia areata. CDR1 KGHSH and CDR2 LQKENI come from the germline V gene. This CDR3 has 15 residues. V lost 3 bases to trimming and J lost 0 bases; unmatched junction nucleotides: 3. Sequencing used cDNA as its template, made by extracting RNA and reverse transcribing it. Assay used: immunoSEQ multiplex PCR; TCRdb lists only in-frame clones, some missing. Of about 300,000 clones listed, 55% to 75% are singletons. Described treatment: oral pan-JAK inhibitor, 5-10 mg twice daily. This material consisted of CD4+ T cells sorted from blood, taken at week 24, from a patient treated with tofacitinib. This sequence joins TRBV18 and TRBJ2-7; 9 bases agree with TRBD1. This TCR was recovered from a human donor with alopecia areata. The CDR3 loop is CASSPMDRGSYEQYF. CDR3 bases: TGTGCCAGCTCACCGATGGACAGGGGCTCCTACGAGCAGTACTTC.